A selection of T cell receptor beta chains follows, all from one sample in a study of T cells after yellow fever vaccination. MiXCR, run by TCRdb on the 5' RACE reads, gives a single entry per CDR3 protein. The data show hundreds of thousands of distinct CDR3 sequences, 12% seen once. Sample: PBMCs, taken on the day of the yellow fever booster vaccination. The receptors were gathered from a man aged 25-45 years who received the YFV17D yellow fever vaccine. Each CDR3 is given without its conserved first and last residue. The order of the fields is V gene, J gene, clone size, CDR3 protein. Rows may omit the clone size; those that give it use once, few, many or a size class.

>TRBV9|TRBJ2-2|NA
ASSGTSGSVGTGELF
>TRBV28|TRBJ1-1|many
ASSQAASAF
>TRBV6-5|TRBJ2-7|few
ASSYTSSGYEQY
>TRBV2|TRBJ1-5|few
ASSEVHFNQPQH
>TRBV7-2|TRBJ2-5|NA
ASSLASGRAGY
>TRBV20-1|TRBJ2-1|few
SALSPYNEQF
>TRBV11-2|TRBJ2-1|few
ASSLEGAASSYNEQF
>TRBV7-9|TRBJ2-1|NA
ASSLGRVDEQF
>TRBV4-2|TRBJ2-7|many
ASSQDQGAKGEQY
>TRBV2|TRBJ2-7|NA
ASTERVLTYEQY
>TRBV7-9|TRBJ2-1|few
ASSAGRGVNEQF
>TRBV7-9|TRBJ2-7|few
ASSSGLAVKPYEQY
>TRBV12-3/TRBV12-4|TRBJ2-1|NA
ASSGHRELNNEQF
>TRBV20-1|TRBJ2-3|few
SASVSTDTQY
>TRBV2|TRBJ2-7|few
ASRILAEEYYEQY
>TRBV24-1|TRBJ2-7|many
ATLAGALSFYEQY
>TRBV19|TRBJ2-1|few
ASSILPGDEQF
>TRBV7-9|TRBJ1-2|NA
ASSLDQGAIGYT
>TRBV6-6|TRBJ2-2|few
AGRGNTGELF
>TRBV10-3|TRBJ2-7|many
AIARGREQY
>TRBV19|TRBJ1-1|NA
ASSIKRSLNTEAF
>TRBV7-2|TRBJ2-5|few
ASSLPAEIGFETQY
>TRBV12-3/TRBV12-4|TRBJ1-5|many
ASSSGDKGQPQH
>TRBV9|TRBJ2-1|once
ASSPQDRNNEQF
>TRBV19|TRBJ2-3|NA
ASRQGTSTDTQY
>TRBV6-1|TRBJ2-4|NA
ASSPLATSAKNIQY
>TRBV12-3/TRBV12-4|TRBJ2-2|few
GAGRDTGELF
>TRBV29-1|TRBJ1-3|few
SVGGYGNTIY
>TRBV7-2|TRBJ2-1|NA
ASSLDRVRHNEQF
>TRBV20-1|TRBJ2-1|NA
SARDSNNEQF
>TRBV20-1|TRBJ2-7|few
SAPQGYEQY
>TRBV6-5|TRBJ2-7|few
ASSYSWQGNEQY
>TRBV6-1|TRBJ1-2|few
ASSWDRRAYGYT
>TRBV6-2/TRBV6-3|TRBJ2-5|NA
ASKLGLAETQY
>TRBV20-1|TRBJ1-1|many
TPLVRDTEAF
>TRBV6-1|TRBJ2-2|NA
ASRESYRDTGELF
>TRBV19|TRBJ1-6|many
ASNDPTGPVRDSPLH
>TRBV12-3/TRBV12-4|TRBJ2-1|few
ASSFESGLSYNEQF
>TRBV20-1|TRBJ1-3|few
SASISSGGNTIY
>TRBV7-9|TRBJ1-2|few
ASSLGDRARGYT
>TRBV24-1|TRBJ2-7|NA
ATSDPTSSYEQY
>TRBV27|TRBJ2-5|many
ASSFNRGAETQY
>TRBV7-2|TRBJ2-2|NA
ASSFSTSPGELF
>TRBV5-1|TRBJ2-2|NA
ASSSTSGRGTGELF
>TRBV11-2|TRBJ1-6|few
ASSPDSYNSPLH
>TRBV20-1|TRBJ2-7|many
SATGTSGTYEQY
>TRBV20-1|TRBJ1-1|few
SATVHLNTEAF
>TRBV7-2|TRBJ2-2|NA
ASTYFTGELF
>TRBV24-1|TRBJ2-2|few
ATSVRGANTGELF
>TRBV27|TRBJ2-3|few
ASSLSKVDTQY
>TRBV20-1|TRBJ2-7|NA
SAALAGPSYEQY
>TRBV29-1|TRBJ1-5|many
SASQGRNQPQH
>TRBV5-1|TRBJ2-2|NA
ASSSTGVGELF